These T cell receptor beta chains were read from a single sample in a study of CD8 T cells in Susac syndrome. In TCRdb, the immunoSEQ multiplex PCR reads were re-called with MiXCR into one record per CDR3 protein. The profile shows approximately 300,000 distinct CDR3 sequences, about 89% of them singletons. The source material was CD8+ T cells from PBMCs. The receptors stem from a human donor with multiple sclerosis. Both conserved end residues are part of each CDR3. The D gene is left open where the match is weak. The size field is filled for only some rows; it gives once, few, many or a size class.

J gene,D gene,V gene,clone size,CDR3 DNA,CDR3 protein
TRBJ1-4,TRBD1,TRBV11-2,-,TGTGCCAGCAGCTCGAGGACGGGACAGGGCGGGGAAAAACTGTTTTTT,CASSSRTGQGGEKLFF
TRBJ2-3,TRBD2,TRBV6-4,few,TGTGCCAGCAGTGACTCGACTAGCGGGGGGGTAGATACGCAGTATTTT,CASSDSTSGGVDTQYF
TRBJ2-1,-,TRBV7-9,-,TGTGCCAGCAGCTATCTAGCGTGGGAGCAGTTCTTC,CASSYLAWEQFF
TRBJ2-5,-,TRBV30,-,TGTGCCTGGAGTGACGGTATTCAAGAGACCCAGTACTTC,CAWSDGIQETQYF
TRBJ2-1,-,TRBV19,-,TGTGCCAGTAGTACCGACGGGCGGTCCTACAATGAGCAGTTCTTC,CASSTDGRSYNEQFF
TRBJ1-1,TRBD1,TRBV12-3/TRBV12-4,-,TGTGCCAGCAGTTTTGTGACAGGGGACCTGAACACTGAAGCTTTCTTT,CASSFVTGDLNTEAFF
TRBJ1-4,-,TRBV20-1,-,TGCAGTGCTAGGGACCGGGACAAAGATGAAAAACTGTTTTTT,CSARDRDKDEKLFF
TRBJ2-1,TRBD2,TRBV4-3,-,TGCGCCAGCAGCCAAGACCGTGAAGAGCGGGAGGGCGGGAGGCTCCTATTC,CASSQDREEREGGRLLF
TRBJ2-5,TRBD2,TRBV5-4,-,TGTGCCGGGGAGCGGGGGGACCAAGAGACCCAGTACTTC,CAGERGDQETQYF
TRBJ2-3,TRBD2,TRBV12-3/TRBV12-4,-,TGTGCCAGCAGTATGCACGCGAGCGGGAGTACAGATACGCAGTATTTT,CASSMHASGSTDTQYF